Below, 25 T cell receptor beta chains from the same sample are listed, as sequenced in a study of OX40 agonist ivuxolimab in advanced cancers. The protocol was immunoSEQ multiplex PCR, while the TCRdb copy is restricted to in-frame clones and leaves out a portion. The data contain about 68,000 clones, 84% of them singletons. The sample consisted of CD4+ or CD8+ T cells sorted from blood, taken in a trial of the OX40 agonist ivuxolimab. Receptors originate from an adult with an advanced solid tumor such as melanoma, head and neck, liver or kidney cancer.

V is TRBV6-4 and J is TRBJ1-4, with 10 bases fitting TRBD1. The CDR3 runs 21 residues. CDR1 is MRHNA, CDR2 SNTAGT, per germline. Trimming removed 2 bases from V and 5 bases from J; junction bases left unmatched: 20. CDR3: CASSDGIGTGEKGFVNEKLFF. As DNA, the CDR3 is TGTGCCAGCAGTGACGGAATTGGGACAGGGGAGAAGGGATTTGTAAATGAAAAACTGTTTTTT.

The chain employs TRBV6-4 and TRBJ2-1; 8 nucleotides line up with TRBD2. The CDR3 loop spans 14 amino acids. J gave up 11 bases and V 0 bases, and 6 bases lay outside the gene matches. CDR1 is MRHNA and CDR2 is SNTAGT in the germline V gene. The CDR3 is CASSDSSSGIKQFF. The CDR3 DNA is TGTGCCAGCAGTGACTCGAGTAGCGGGATTAAGCAGTTCTTC.

V is TRBV28 and J is TRBJ1-2; the match to TRBD1 covers 9 bases. Germline V gene lookup returns CDR1 MDHEN and CDR2 SYDVKM. The junction had 7 bases not matched to a gene; V was cut back by 6 bases and J by 2 bases. This CDR3 is 15 amino acids long. The CDR3 loop is CASREQGAANYGYTF. DNA of the CDR3: TGTGCCAGCAGAGAACAGGGGGCGGCAAACTATGGCTACACCTTC.

This clone occurred a few times. The V gene is TRBV6-5, the J gene TRBJ1-3, with 9 bases that match TRBD1. The CDR3 spans 15 residues. Germline V gene lookup returns CDR1 MNHEY and CDR2 SVGAGI. J was trimmed by 4 bases and V by 6 bases; bases with no gene match: 7. CDR3 sequence: CASRFTGGAGNTIYF. The CDR3 region has the DNA TGTGCCAGCAGGTTTACAGGGGGCGCCGGAAACACCATATATTTT.

This chain joins TRBV5-1 and TRBJ2-2, with D tentatively TRBD1 or TRBD2 (7 bases each). The germline CDR1 and CDR2 sequences are SGHRS and YFSETQ. V lost 1 base and J 1 base, leaving 11 bases between the germline ends. CDR3 length: 16 amino acids. DNA of the CDR3: TGCGCCAGCAGCTTGAGCGGGACAGTGAACACCGGGGAGCTGTTTTTT. It specifies CASSLSGTVNTGELFF. The entire variable domain, with the rest obtained from reference TRBV5-1 and TRBJ2-2, is as follows: KAGVTQTPRYLIKTRGQQVTLSCSPISGHRSVSWYQQTPGQGLQFLFEYFSETQRNKGNFPGRFSGRQFSNSRSEMNVSTLELGDSALYLCASSLSGTVNTGELFFGEGSRLTVL.

The chain recombines TRBV7-2 with TRBJ2-4, with 10 bases aligning to TRBD2. The CDR3 has 15 residues. The junction had 6 bases not matched to a gene; V was cut back by 3 bases and J by 7 bases. CDR1 is SGHTA, CDR2 FQGNSA, per germline. The CDR3 spells CASSFDLAGVNIQYF. DNA for the CDR3: TGTGCCAGCAGCTTTGACCTAGCGGGAGTGAACATTCAGTACTTC. The full variable domain, its missing parts supplied by reference TRBV7-2 and TRBJ2-4, is GAGVSQSPSNKVTEKGKDVELRCDPISGHTALYWYRQSLGQGLEFLIYFQGNSAPDKSGLPSDRFSAERTGGSVSTLTIQRTQQEDSAVYLCASSFDLAGVNIQYFGAGTRLSVL.

This clone appeared a few times. The V gene is TRBV7-9, the J gene TRBJ1-1, with no clear D. The length of the CDR3 is 13 residues. Trimming removed 3 bases at V and 2 bases at J, with 7 bases between. Germline V gene data show CDR1 as SEHNR and CDR2 as FQNEAQ (reference sequence). CDR3 sequence reads: CASSFDLNTEAFF. Here the CDR3 DNA reads TGTGCCAGCAGCTTCGACCTTAACACTGAAGCTTTCTTT. Using reference TRBV7-9 and TRBJ1-1 for the parts outside the CDR3, the full variable domain is DTGVSQNPRHKITKRGQNVTFRCDPISEHNRLYWYRQTLGQGPEFLTYFQNEAQLEKSRLLSDRFSAERPKGSFSTLEIQRTEQGDSAMYLCASSFDLNTEAFFGQGTRLTVV.

This clone was found a few times. The V call is TRBV5-4, the J call TRBJ1-4; D may be TRBD1 (5 bases). Germline V gene lookup returns CDR1 SGHNT and CDR2 YYREEE (reference sequence). The CDR3 contains 15 residues. Between the trimmed V and J ends, which lost 4 bases and 5 bases, there was a span of 15 bases. CDR3 region: CASSRPGGENEKLFF. Written as DNA, the CDR3 is TGTGCCAGCAGCCGGCCGGGAGGGGAGAATGAAAAACTGTTTTTT.

This rearrangement joins TRBV7-6 to TRBJ1-3; the D is unclear. Germline V gives CDR1 SGHVS, CDR2 FNYEAQ. This CDR3 contains 14 residues. The V and J ends lost 7 bases and 1 base respectively, with 11 bases between them. The CDR3 here is CASKIDTSGNTIYF. CDR3 bases: TGTGCCAGCAAAATCGACACATCTGGAAACACCATATATTTT.

This clone was found a few times. V and J are TRBV11-2 and TRBJ2-1; TRBD2 aligns across 15 bases. Germline CDR1 and CDR2: SGHAT and FQNNGV. With 6 bases clipped from V and 5 bases from J, the junction kept 11 bases outside the gene matches. The CDR3 is made up of 18 amino acids. This chain's CDR3 is CASRLGTSGRWVDNEQFF. DNA of the CDR3: TGTGCCAGCAGGCTTGGGACTAGCGGGAGGTGGGTGGACAATGAGCAGTTCTTC.

V usage is TRBV6-1 and J usage is TRBJ2-2, with 7 bases aligning to TRBD2. Germline trimming cut 8 bases from V and 6 bases from J; bases unmatched to any gene: 6. This CDR3 comprises 13 residues. Germline values: CDR1 MNHNS, CDR2 SASEGT. CDR3 protein: CASRGVGAGELFF. CDR3 sequence (DNA): TGTGCCAGCCGGGGGGTAGGGGCCGGGGAGCTGTTTTTT.

The gene calls are TRBV6-5 and TRBJ2-7, with D perhaps matching TRBD1 or TRBD2 (5 bases each). V lost 2 bases, J lost 1 base, and 12 bases lay in between. Germline V gives CDR1 MNHEY, CDR2 SVGAGI. This CDR3 contains 15 residues. The DNA for the CDR3 is TGTGCCAGCAGTTACAGGGACCCTCAATCCTACGAGCAGTACTTC. Amino acids: CASSYRDPQSYEQYF.

This chain's CDR3 is CASSAQQGPNEKLFF. CDR3 sequence (DNA): TGTGCCAGCAGCGCACAACAGGGCCCCAATGAAAAACTGTTTTTT. The V and J genes are TRBV7-9 and TRBJ1-4; D is possibly TRBD1 (6 bases). The germline gives CDR1 SEHNR, CDR2 FQNEAQ (reference sequence). The ends were cut back, 5 bases at V and 5 bases at J, with 15 bases in the middle. There are 15 residues in the CDR3.

The gene calls are TRBV19 and TRBJ2-2; 10 bases match TRBD2. The CDR3 sequence is 16 residues long. The V gene's germline CDR1 is LNHDA and CDR2 SQIVND (reference sequence). V trimming: 5 bases; J trimming: 4 bases; junction bases outside the gene matches: 7. CDR3 region: CASSSLAGVVTGELFF. CDR3 DNA: TGTGCCAGTAGTTCTCTAGCGGGAGTTGTCACCGGGGAGCTGTTTTTT.

The chain is built from TRBV7-7 and TRBJ2-5; unclear D gene. This CDR3 spans 16 amino acids. Trimming took 4 bases from V and 5 from J, leaving 20 bases between them. CDR1 is SSHAT and CDR2 is FNYEAQ in the germline V gene (reference sequence). For the CDR3, the DNA is TGTGCCAGCAGCTCGAACACGGGTCTGTTCGGGGAGACCCAGTACTTC. Its translation is CASSSNTGLFGETQYF.

The rearrangement joins TRBV6-5 to TRBJ2-2; 11 bases are a match to TRBD2. This CDR3 is built from 15 residues. Germline values: CDR1 MNHEY, CDR2 SVGAGI. Trimming cost V 5 bases and J 6 bases; bases outside gene matches: 5. The CDR3 bases are TGTGCCAGCAGTCAACTAGCGGGAGAATCCGGGGAGCTGTTTTTT. It yields the protein CASSQLAGESGELFF.

CDR3 residues: CASSLISPDTQYF. CDR3 coding DNA: TGTGCCAGCAGCTTAATATCCCCAGATACGCAGTATTTT. The chain joins TRBV7-2 to TRBJ2-3, with D hard to call. The CDR3 has 13 residues. Between the trimmed V and J ends, which lost 2 bases and 4 bases, there was a span of 7 bases. The germline gives CDR1 SGHTA, CDR2 FQGNSA.

This chain joins TRBV19 and TRBJ2-3; D remains unclear. The CDR3 consists of 16 residues. CDR1 and CDR2 from the germline V gene are LNHDA and SQIVND (reference sequence). V was pared by 1 base and J by 4 bases, with 15 bases between. This chain's CDR3 is CASSIGDRLSADTQYF. DNA for the CDR3: TGTGCCAGTAGTATAGGTGATCGGCTTTCGGCAGATACGCAGTATTTT.

The chain carries TRBV28 and TRBJ1-2; D remains ambiguous. Germline assignment: CDR1 MDHEN and CDR2 SYDVKM. Deletions cut 3 bases from V and 6 bases from J, with 14 bases between. This CDR3 has 14 residues. The CDR3 reads CASSFSEVRNGYTF. CDR3 DNA sequence: TGTGCCAGCAGTTTCTCAGAGGTTAGGAATGGCTACACCTTC.

The chain recombines TRBV7-9 with TRBJ1-4; TRBD1 aligns across 8 bases. Losses at the gene ends were 5 bases for V and 3 bases for J; bases not matched to a gene: 2. The CDR3 runs to 14 residues. Germline values: CDR1 SEHNR, CDR2 FQNEAQ (reference sequence). The CDR3 loop reads CASSTGQANEKLFF. The CDR3, as DNA: TGTGCCAGCAGCACGGGACAGGCTAATGAAAAACTGTTTTTT. The full variable domain, with the rest looked up from reference TRBV7-9 and TRBJ1-4, is DTGVSQNPRHKITKRGQNVTFRCDPISEHNRLYWYRQTLGQGPEFLTYFQNEAQLEKSRLLSDRFSAERPKGSFSTLEIQRTEQGDSAMYLCASSTGQANEKLFFGSGTQLSVL.

V usage is TRBV23-1 and J usage is TRBJ2-1, with 9 bases lining up with TRBD1. TRBV23-1 carries the ORF label, with uncertain function. The CDR3 runs to 15 residues. The V gene end was trimmed by 7 bases and the J gene end by 8 bases; junction bases not matched to a gene: 12. CDR3 loop: CASTVPGQGDDEQFF. CDR3 bases: TGCGCCAGCACTGTTCCGGGACAGGGAGATGATGAGCAGTTCTTC.

The sample holds one count of this clone. The rearrangement joins TRBV6-5 to TRBJ2-3; D is unclear. Germline-derived CDR1 and CDR2 are MNHEY and SVGAGI. The CDR3 spans 15 residues. V was trimmed by 3 bases and J by 1 base, leaving 11 bases between them. The CDR3 reads CASSYSGPRTDTQYF. Here the CDR3 DNA reads TGTGCCAGCAGTTATTCCGGACCCCGCACAGATACGCAGTATTTT.

This clone was found once. The rearrangement uses TRBV30 and TRBJ1-4; a weak D match, TRBD1 (5 bases). Germline loops: CDR1 GTSNPN, CDR2 SVGIG (reference sequence). CDR3 size: 14 residues. Trimming left V 1 base short and J 8 bases short, with 14 bases between. CDR3 residues: CAWSARGIAEKLFF. As DNA, the CDR3 is TGTGCCTGGAGTGCCCGGGGGATCGCCGAAAAACTGTTTTTT.

The chain combines TRBV14 with TRBJ2-3, with D unresolved. This CDR3 contains 15 residues. Germline V gives CDR1 SGHDN, CDR2 FVKESK. V was pared by 5 bases and J by 8 bases, with 20 bases between. CDR3 sequence: CASSDQGFRVGTQYF. The CDR3 coding sequence is TGTGCCAGCAGCGATCAAGGGTTCCGAGTTGGTACGCAGTATTTT.

V is TRBV30 and J is TRBJ1-2; possibly TRBD1 for D (5 bases). Per germline, CDR1 GTSNPN and CDR2 SVGIG (reference sequence). V lost 3 bases to trimming and J lost 2 bases, with 13 bases between them. The CDR3 spans 14 residues. CDR3 DNA sequence: TGTGCCTGGAGCCGCCGAAGACAGAACTATGGCTACACCTTC. Translated: CAWSRRRQNYGYTF.